These T cell receptor beta chains were read from a single sample in a study of regulatory T cells in long-lasting Graves disease. One entry per CDR3 protein results from TCRdb running MiXCR on the multiplex PCR reads. The profile covers about 470,000 distinct CDR3 sequences, with more than 20% appearing a single time and 7.8% taken by the ten largest. Source: peripheral blood mononuclear cells (PBMCs), taken when the disease was refractory, from a patient treated with antithyroid drugs. Source of these receptors: a female donor with Graves disease. CDR3s include the opening cysteine and the closing phenylalanine or tryptophan. A D gene is named only where the DNA matches it firmly. Size tells how often a clone was seen (once, few, many) or the class of an expanded clone, and some rows leave it out.

abundance: -; d_gene: -; v_gene: TRBV30; j_gene: TRBJ2-5; CDR3aa: CAWSSIRGETQYF; CDR3nt: TGTGCCTGGAGTTCGATTCGGGGAGAGACCCAGTACTTC
abundance: -; d_gene: TRBD2; v_gene: TRBV28; j_gene: TRBJ2-1; CDR3aa: CASSLSKASGSFGQFF; CDR3nt: TGTGCCAGCAGTTTGTCCAAGGCGAGCGGGAGTTTTGGGCAGTTCTTC
abundance: few; d_gene: -; v_gene: TRBV20-1; j_gene: TRBJ1-2; CDR3aa: CSARNNRVFGGYTF; CDR3nt: TGCAGTGCGAGAAACAACAGGGTTTTCGGTGGCTACACCTTC
abundance: few; d_gene: TRBD2; v_gene: TRBV30; j_gene: TRBJ2-5; CDR3aa: CAWSPIAGEETQYF; CDR3nt: TGTGCCTGGAGTCCTATAGCGGGAGAGGAGACCCAGTACTTC
abundance: -; d_gene: TRBD1; v_gene: TRBV27; j_gene: TRBJ2-7; CDR3aa: CASSTYQGAAYEQYF; CDR3nt: TGTGCCAGCAGTACCTATCAGGGGGCCGCCTACGAGCAGTACTTC
abundance: many; d_gene: -; v_gene: TRBV28; j_gene: TRBJ1-6; CDR3aa: CASIRPGDNSPLHF; CDR3nt: TGTGCCAGCATCCGGCCCGGGGATAATTCACCCCTCCACTTT
abundance: few; d_gene: -; v_gene: TRBV3-1; j_gene: TRBJ2-7; CDR3aa: CASSHLGLSYEQYF; CDR3nt: TGTGCCAGCAGCCATCTGGGACTCTCCTACGAGCAGTACTTC
abundance: few; d_gene: TRBD2; v_gene: TRBV28; j_gene: TRBJ2-2; CDR3aa: CASSSWTSGTGELFF; CDR3nt: TGTGCCAGCAGTTCCTGGACTAGCGGGACCGGGGAGCTGTTTTTT
abundance: many; d_gene: -; v_gene: TRBV20-1; j_gene: TRBJ1-2; CDR3aa: CSARVVSPSYGYTF; CDR3nt: TGCAGTGCTAGAGTAGTCAGCCCATCCTATGGCTACACCTTC
abundance: many; d_gene: TRBD1; v_gene: TRBV12-3/TRBV12-4; j_gene: TRBJ2-2; CDR3aa: CASSLGQGAGTGELFF; CDR3nt: TGTGCCAGCAGTCTTGGACAGGGGGCTGGCACCGGGGAGCTGTTTTTT
abundance: once; d_gene: -; v_gene: TRBV6-2/TRBV6-3; j_gene: TRBJ1-2; CDR3aa: CASSAYSSSSGSGYTF; CDR3nt: TGTGCCAGCAGTGCCTACTCGAGTTCATCGGGAAGTGGCTACACCTTC
abundance: -; d_gene: TRBD1; v_gene: TRBV5-5; j_gene: TRBJ2-7; CDR3aa: CASSLEGYRNRGYF; CDR3nt: TGTGCCAGCAGCTTGGAAGGTTACCGGAACAGGGGGTACTTC
abundance: many; d_gene: -; v_gene: TRBV3-1; j_gene: TRBJ2-2; CDR3aa: CASSQVGGGTGELFF; CDR3nt: TGTGCCAGCAGCCAAGTCGGAGGGGGCACCGGGGAGCTGTTTTTT
abundance: many; d_gene: -; v_gene: TRBV6-2/TRBV6-3; j_gene: TRBJ1-2; CDR3aa: CASSSGTQSYGYTF; CDR3nt: TGTGCCAGCAGTTCCGGGACACAGTCCTATGGCTACACCTTC
abundance: -; d_gene: -; v_gene: TRBV11-2; j_gene: TRBJ1-6; CDR3aa: CASSTHRDGGSYNSPLHF; CDR3nt: TGTGCCAGCAGCACGCACAGGGACGGAGGGTCCTATAATTCACCCCTCCACTTT
abundance: many; d_gene: -; v_gene: TRBV28; j_gene: TRBJ2-5; CDR3aa: CASSFVGQETQYF; CDR3nt: TGTGCCAGCAGTTTTGTGGGGCAGGAGACCCAGTACTTC
abundance: -; d_gene: -; v_gene: TRBV30; j_gene: TRBJ2-3; CDR3aa: CAWSPISDTQYF; CDR3nt: TGTGCCTGGAGCCCCATATCAGATACGCAGTATTTT
abundance: many; d_gene: -; v_gene: TRBV28; j_gene: TRBJ2-4; CDR3aa: CASSLEQSNYIQYF; CDR3nt: TGTGCCAGCAGTTTGGAACAGAGTAATTACATTCAGTACTTC
abundance: many; d_gene: TRBD2; v_gene: TRBV20-1; j_gene: TRBJ2-4; CDR3aa: CSARLAGENIQYF; CDR3nt: TGCAGTGCTCGACTAGCGGGAGAGAACATTCAGTACTTC
abundance: -; d_gene: TRBD1; v_gene: TRBV7-9; j_gene: TRBJ1-1; CDR3aa: CASSYGQGANTEAFF; CDR3nt: TGTGCCAGCAGCTACGGACAGGGGGCCAACACTGAAGCTTTCTTT
abundance: -; d_gene: -; v_gene: TRBV28; j_gene: TRBJ2-1; CDR3aa: CASNSEGGGSYNEQFF; CDR3nt: TGTGCCAGCAACTCGGAGGGAGGAGGCTCCTACAATGAGCAGTTCTTC
abundance: -; d_gene: -; v_gene: TRBV7-3; j_gene: TRBJ2-2; CDR3aa: CASSSITTGELFF; CDR3nt: TGTGCCAGCAGCTCGATAACTACCGGGGAGCTGTTTTTT
abundance: many; d_gene: -; v_gene: TRBV6-1; j_gene: TRBJ1-5; CDR3aa: CASSEWGGYQPQHF; CDR3nt: TGTGCCAGCAGTGAATGGGGAGGGTATCAGCCCCAGCATTTT
abundance: -; d_gene: TRBD1; v_gene: TRBV6-9; j_gene: TRBJ2-1; CDR3aa: CASSYRGQGNNEQFF; CDR3nt: TGTGCCAGCAGTTACAGGGGGCAGGGGAACAATGAGCAGTTCTTC
abundance: many; d_gene: -; v_gene: TRBV7-9; j_gene: TRBJ2-4; CDR3aa: CASSLEDTGVPKNIQYF; CDR3nt: TGTGCCAGCAGCTTAGAAGATACGGGAGTTCCCAAAAACATTCAGTACTTC
abundance: -; d_gene: TRBD1; v_gene: TRBV20-1; j_gene: TRBJ1-5; CDR3aa: CSAAFGTGNQPQHF; CDR3nt: TGCAGTGCTGCATTCGGGACAGGGAATCAGCCCCAGCATTTT
abundance: few; d_gene: -; v_gene: TRBV9; j_gene: TRBJ1-1; CDR3aa: CASSVDREGKYTEAFF; CDR3nt: TGTGCCAGCAGCGTAGATAGGGAGGGGAAGTACACTGAAGCTTTCTTT
abundance: many; d_gene: -; v_gene: TRBV28; j_gene: TRBJ2-7; CDR3aa: CASSSGGALGYEQYF; CDR3nt: TGTGCCAGCAGTTCCGGGGGCGCTTTAGGCTACGAGCAGTACTTC
abundance: many; d_gene: -; v_gene: TRBV28; j_gene: TRBJ1-1; CDR3aa: CASRRQSMNTEAFF; CDR3nt: TGTGCCAGCAGAAGACAGTCAATGAACACTGAAGCTTTCTTT
abundance: -; d_gene: TRBD1; v_gene: TRBV4-1; j_gene: TRBJ1-1; CDR3aa: CASSHIAATGGAGRKAFF; CDR3nt: TGCGCCAGCAGCCACATTGCCGCGACAGGGGGCGCGGGTCGTAAAGCTTTCTTT
abundance: many; d_gene: TRBD1; v_gene: TRBV28; j_gene: TRBJ2-4; CDR3aa: CASSPDRRIILAKNIQYF; CDR3nt: TGTGCCAGCAGTCCGGACAGGAGAATAATCTTAGCCAAAAACATTCAGTACTTC
abundance: many; d_gene: -; v_gene: TRBV25-1; j_gene: TRBJ1-1; CDR3aa: CASSESGPTEAFF; CDR3nt: TGTGCCAGCAGCGAAAGCGGGCCCACTGAAGCTTTCTTT
abundance: many; d_gene: -; v_gene: TRBV7-8; j_gene: TRBJ2-5; CDR3aa: CASTTGVGGRSETQYF; CDR3nt: TGTGCCAGCACCACAGGGGTCGGCGGGAGGAGTGAGACCCAGTACTTC
abundance: -; d_gene: -; v_gene: TRBV5-4; j_gene: TRBJ2-5; CDR3aa: CASGKKYQKETQYF; CDR3nt: TGTGCCAGCGGGAAGAAATACCAAAAAGAGACCCAGTACTTC
abundance: many; d_gene: -; v_gene: TRBV6-2/TRBV6-3; j_gene: TRBJ1-2; CDR3aa: CASSFRGIGVDYGYTF; CDR3nt: TGTGCCAGCAGTTTTCGGGGCATAGGGGTAGACTATGGCTACACCTTC
abundance: -; d_gene: -; v_gene: TRBV6-2/TRBV6-3; j_gene: TRBJ2-6; CDR3aa: CASSEIMVSGANVLTF; CDR3nt: TGTGCCAGCAGTGAAATTATGGTCTCAGGGGCCAACGTCCTGACTTTC
abundance: many; d_gene: -; v_gene: TRBV27; j_gene: TRBJ1-4; CDR3aa: CASRTHFTGEKLFF; CDR3nt: TGTGCCAGCAGAACACACTTTACGGGGGAAAAACTGTTTTTT
abundance: many; d_gene: TRBD1; v_gene: TRBV28; j_gene: TRBJ1-1; CDR3aa: CASSLLLIRTGNTEAFF; CDR3nt: TGTGCCAGCAGTTTACTTCTCATCCGGACAGGGAACACTGAAGCTTTCTTT
abundance: -; d_gene: TRBD2; v_gene: TRBV6-2/TRBV6-3; j_gene: TRBJ2-3; CDR3aa: CASSPLSASGSADTQYF; CDR3nt: TGTGCCAGCAGCCCTCTCTCGGCTAGCGGGAGCGCAGATACGCAGTATTTT
abundance: few; d_gene: TRBD2; v_gene: TRBV24-1; j_gene: TRBJ2-5; CDR3aa: CATSESGLAVRETQYF; CDR3nt: TGTGCCACCAGTGAGTCTGGACTAGCGGTCCGTGAGACCCAGTACTTC
abundance: once; d_gene: -; v_gene: TRBV20-1; j_gene: TRBJ1-1; CDR3aa: CSAQRGESRTEAFF; CDR3nt: TGCAGTGCTCAACGCGGGGAGTCGAGAACTGAAGCTTTCTTT
abundance: -; d_gene: TRBD1; v_gene: TRBV9; j_gene: TRBJ2-3; CDR3aa: CASSLQGFDTQYF; CDR3nt: TGTGCCAGCAGCTTACAGGGGTTCGATACGCAGTATTTT
abundance: few; d_gene: -; v_gene: TRBV7-9; j_gene: TRBJ1-5; CDR3aa: CASSLDDQPQHF; CDR3nt: TGTGCCAGCAGCTTGGACGATCAGCCCCAGCATTTT
abundance: -; d_gene: TRBD2; v_gene: TRBV6-2/TRBV6-3; j_gene: TRBJ2-7; CDR3aa: CASSRSTSGRAYEQYF; CDR3nt: TGTGCCAGCAGCCGATCGACTAGCGGACGGGCCTACGAGCAGTACTTC
abundance: many; d_gene: TRBD1; v_gene: TRBV29-1; j_gene: TRBJ2-7; CDR3aa: CSVEDPSRQGVGEQYF; CDR3nt: TGCAGCGTTGAAGATCCATCCAGACAGGGGGTTGGCGAGCAGTACTTC
abundance: -; d_gene: -; v_gene: TRBV5-1; j_gene: TRBJ1-4; CDR3aa: CASSFAVNEKLFF; CDR3nt: TGCGCCAGCAGCTTCGCAGTTAATGAAAAACTGTTTTTT
abundance: -; d_gene: -; v_gene: TRBV2; j_gene: TRBJ2-3; CDR3aa: CASIAGRGTVVTDTQYF; CDR3nt: TGTGCCAGCATTGCAGGACGCGGGACCGTGGTCACAGATACGCAGTATTTT